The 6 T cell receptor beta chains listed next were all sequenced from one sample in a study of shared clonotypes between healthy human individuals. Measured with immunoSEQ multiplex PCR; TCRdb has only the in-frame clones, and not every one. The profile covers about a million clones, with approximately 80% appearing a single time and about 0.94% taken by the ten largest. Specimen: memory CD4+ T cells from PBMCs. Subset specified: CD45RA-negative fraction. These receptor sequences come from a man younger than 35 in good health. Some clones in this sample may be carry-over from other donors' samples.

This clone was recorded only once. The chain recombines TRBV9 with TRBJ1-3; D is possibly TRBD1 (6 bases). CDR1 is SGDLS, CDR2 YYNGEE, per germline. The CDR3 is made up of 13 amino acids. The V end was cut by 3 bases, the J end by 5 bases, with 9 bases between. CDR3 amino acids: CASSEDSRNTIYF. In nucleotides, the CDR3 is TGTGCCAGCAGCGAGGACAGTCGAAACACCATATATTTT.

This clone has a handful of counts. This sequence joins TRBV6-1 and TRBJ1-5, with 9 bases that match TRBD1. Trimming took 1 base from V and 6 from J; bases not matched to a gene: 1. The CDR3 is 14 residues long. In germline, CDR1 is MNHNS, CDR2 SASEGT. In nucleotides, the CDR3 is TGTGCCAGCAGTGAAGACAGGGGGCGTCAGCCCCAGCATTTT. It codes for CASSEDRGRQPQHF.

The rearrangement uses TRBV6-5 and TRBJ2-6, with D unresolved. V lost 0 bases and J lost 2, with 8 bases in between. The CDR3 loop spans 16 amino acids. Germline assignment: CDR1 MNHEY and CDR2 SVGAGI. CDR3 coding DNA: TGTGCCAGCAGTTACTCGCCTGTTCCTGGGGCCAACGTCCTGACTTTC. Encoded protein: CASSYSPVPGANVLTF.

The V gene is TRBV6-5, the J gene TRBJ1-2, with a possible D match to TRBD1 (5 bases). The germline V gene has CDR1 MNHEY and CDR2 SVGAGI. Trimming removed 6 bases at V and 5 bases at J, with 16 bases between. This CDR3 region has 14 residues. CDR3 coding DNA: TGTGCCAGCAGCCCGTCCGGGACCTCTTATGGCTACACCTTC. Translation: CASSPSGTSYGYTF.

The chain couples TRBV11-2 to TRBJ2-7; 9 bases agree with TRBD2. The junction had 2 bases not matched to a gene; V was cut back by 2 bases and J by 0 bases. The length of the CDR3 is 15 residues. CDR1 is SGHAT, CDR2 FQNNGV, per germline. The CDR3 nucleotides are TGTGCCAGCAGCTTATCTAGCGGGATCTCCTACGAGCAGTACTTC. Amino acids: CASSLSSGISYEQYF. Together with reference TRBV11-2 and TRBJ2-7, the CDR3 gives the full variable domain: EAGVAQSPRYKIIEKRQSVAFWCNPISGHATLYWYQQILGQGPKLLIQFQNNGVVDDSQLPKDRFSAERLKGVDSTLKIQPAKLEDSAVYLCASSLSSGISYEQYFGPGTRLTVT.

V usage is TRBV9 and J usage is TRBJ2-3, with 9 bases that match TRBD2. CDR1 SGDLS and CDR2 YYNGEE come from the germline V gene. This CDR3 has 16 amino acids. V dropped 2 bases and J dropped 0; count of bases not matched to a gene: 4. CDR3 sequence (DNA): TGTGCCAGCAGCGTGGCTAGCGGGGTTAGCACAGATACGCAGTATTTT. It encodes CASSVASGVSTDTQYF.